These 32 T cell receptor beta chains were sequenced from one sample in a study of blood T cell repertoires in COVID-19. TCRdb keeps only in-frame clones here, not all; method: immunoSEQ multiplex PCR. The sample has under 200,000 clones, approximately 80% seen once. The sequencing input was PBMCs or T cells enriched from blood (not recorded which). These receptors originate from a man in his fifties or sixties who had recovered from COVID-19.

This clone was seen more than once but under ten times. V is TRBV3-1 (or the pseudogene TRBV3-2) and J is TRBJ2-7; TRBD1 might be the D (5 bases). The CDR3 contains 14 residues. V was clipped by 2 bases and J by 6 bases, with 14 bases between them. Germline V gene lookup returns CDR1 LGHDT and CDR2 YNNKEL (reference sequence). The CDR3 DNA follows: TGTGCCAGCAGCCAAAATTTGGGGCAGGTCGAGCAGTACTTC. Encoded protein: CASSQNLGQVEQYF.

In this sample, this clone turned up once. This chain joins TRBV7-2 and TRBJ2-5; TRBD1 is a possible D gene (5 bases). The CDR3 is 13 residues long. In germline, CDR1 is SGHTA, CDR2 FQGNSA. V shed 7 bases and J shed 4 bases, with 13 bases lying between them. The CDR3 loop is CASTLRAAETQYF. The CDR3 nucleotides read TGTGCCAGCACCCTCAGGGCGGCAGAGACCCAGTACTTC.

About this clone itself: The same CDR3 is also encoded by other DNA sequences in this sample. The rearrangement links TRBV7-8 to TRBJ2-2; 8 bases map to TRBD1. Germline-derived CDR1 and CDR2 are SGHVS and FQNEAQ. Trimming took 0 bases from V and 5 from J; bases not matched to a gene: 2. CDR3 length: 15 amino acids. CDR3: CASSLARTGTGELFF. For the CDR3, the DNA is TGTGCCAGCAGCTTAGCCCGGACAGGGACCGGGGAGCTGTTTTTT. Looking up the rest from reference TRBV7-8 and TRBJ2-2 gives the full variable domain: GAGVSQSPRYKVAKRGQDVALRCDPISGHVSLFWYQQALGQGPEFLTYFQNEAQLDKSGLPSDRFFAERPEGSVSTLKIQRTQQEDSAVYLCASSLARTGTGELFFGEGSRLTVL.

The J gene is TRBJ2-3, the V gene TRBV5-1; TRBD2 is a possible D gene (6 bases). Germline assignment: CDR1 SGHRS and CDR2 YFSETQ. The CDR3 has 13 residues. With 4 bases removed from V and 4 bases from J, the gap between germline ends came to 10 bases. The CDR3 bases are TGCGCCAGCAGCATCGGAGGGCCAGATACGCAGTATTTT. This translates into CASSIGGPDTQYF.

The V gene is TRBV6-5, the J gene TRBJ1-4; 8 nucleotides agree with TRBD1. V was clipped by 3 bases and J by 4 bases; unmatched bases: 4. Germline CDR1 reads MNHEY; CDR2 reads SVGAGI. CDR3 length: 15 amino acids. CDR3 in DNA: TGTGCCAGCAGTTATATGACAGGGGATAATGAAAAACTGTTTTTT. Residues: CASSYMTGDNEKLFF.

CDR3 sequence reads: CASSLDPSGVETQYF. The CDR3 coding sequence is TGTGCCAGCAGCTTAGATCCTAGCGGGGTTGAGACCCAGTACTTC. The V and J genes are TRBV7-2 and TRBJ2-5, with 9 bases identical to TRBD2. Trimming cost V 1 base and J 5 bases; bases outside gene matches: 5. Germline V lookup: CDR1 SGHTA, CDR2 FQGNSA. There are 15 residues in the CDR3.

This chain uses TRBV28 with TRBJ1-6; 8 positions match TRBD1. The CDR3 runs 15 residues. The junction had 8 bases not matched to a gene; V was cut back by 3 bases and J by 10 bases. Germline V CDR1 and CDR2: MDHEN, SYDVKM. CDR3: CASSFMTGAGSPLHF. The CDR3 region has the DNA TGTGCCAGCAGTTTTATGACAGGGGCCGGATCACCCCTCCACTTT.

This chain joins TRBV4-2 and TRBJ1-2, with D maybe TRBD1 (5 bases). The CDR3 length is 14 residues. V dropped 3 bases and J dropped 0 bases, with 8 bases sitting between them. Per germline, CDR1 LGHNA and CDR2 YNFKEQ. CDR3 DNA sequence: TGTGCCAGCAGCCAGACAGATCCTAACTATGGCTACACCTTC. It translates to CASSQTDPNYGYTF.

In its sample, this clone was seen a few times. The chain links TRBV7-9 to TRBJ2-2, with 8 bases matching TRBD1. V shed 5 bases and J 4 bases; nucleotides not matched to a gene: 6. The CDR3 spans 15 residues. Germline CDR1 SEHNR, CDR2 FQNEAQ (reference sequence). The CDR3 region is CASSPGTGRTGELFF. The CDR3 DNA sequence: TGTGCCAGCAGCCCCGGGACAGGACGCACCGGGGAGCTGTTTTTT.

The J gene is TRBJ1-1, the V gene TRBV10-3, with 7 positions matching TRBD1. Germline CDR1 ENHRY, CDR2 SYGVKD. J was trimmed by 1 base and V by 1 base; bases with no gene match: 9. The CDR3 is made up of 17 amino acids. The CDR3 DNA reads TGTGCCATCAGTGAGTGGTGGGTTAGGACAGGGAACACTGAAGCTTTCTTT. This encodes CAISEWWVRTGNTEAFF.

The V and J genes are TRBV9 and TRBJ2-5, with 8 bases identical to TRBD2. The CDR3 is 14 amino acids. The germline CDR1 and CDR2 sequences are SGDLS and YYNGEE. V shed 3 bases, J shed 1 base, and the junction held 2 bases outside the gene matches. Here the CDR3 DNA reads TGTGCCAGCAGCGCGGGGGGGGTCCAAGAGACCCAGTACTTC. Its protein product is CASSAGGVQETQYF.

The chain couples TRBV19 to TRBJ2-3; D is uncertain. This CDR3 region has 14 residues. Germline V gene lookup returns CDR1 LNHDA and CDR2 SQIVND (reference sequence). V lost 2 bases and J 2 bases, leaving 8 bases between the germline ends. CDR3 coding DNA: TGTGCCAGTAGTATACGAAGAGCCACAGATACGCAGTATTTT. This sequence encodes CASSIRRATDTQYF.

This sequence joins TRBV15 and TRBJ2-7; 7 nucleotides align to TRBD1. The CDR3 runs 16 residues. In germline, CDR1 is LNHNV, CDR2 YYDKDF (reference sequence). Trimming cost V 8 bases and J 2 bases; bases outside gene matches: 15. The CDR3 sequence: CATGPGGSLPTYEQYF. As DNA, the CDR3 is TGTGCCACCGGGCCAGGGGGATCCTTACCTACCTACGAGCAGTACTTC.

The chain has TRBV7-3 and TRBJ2-1; 11 bases line up with TRBD2. The CDR3 sequence is 17 residues long. Germline trimming cut 1 base from V and 3 bases from J; bases unmatched to any gene: 5. CDR1 SGHTA and CDR2 FQGTGA come from the germline V gene. CDR3 DNA sequence: TGTGCCAGCAGCTTAATACCCCTAGCGGGGGGCTACAATGAGCAGTTCTTC. Encoded protein: CASSLIPLAGGYNEQFF. The full variable domain, rest sourced from reference TRBV7-3 and TRBJ2-1, is GAGVSQTPSNKVTEKGKYVELRCDPISGHTALYWYRQSLGQGPEFLIYFQGTGAADDSGLPNDRFFAVRPEGSVSTLKIQRTERGDSAVYLCASSLIPLAGGYNEQFFGPGTRLTVL.

This chain links TRBV6-1 with TRBJ2-7, with 7 bases matching TRBD2. CDR3 length: 15 residues. With 3 bases clipped from V and 2 bases from J, the junction kept 7 bases outside the gene matches. Germline assignment: CDR1 MNHNS and CDR2 SASEGT. For the CDR3, the DNA is TGTGCCAGCAGTGACAGATCCGCGGGGGCCTACGAGCAGTACTTC. Its translation is CASSDRSAGAYEQYF.

The chain combines TRBV29-1 with TRBJ2-3; tentative D call: TRBD1 (7 bases). The CDR3 loop spans 15 amino acids. The germline V gene encodes CDR1 SQVTM and CDR2 ANQGSEA. V was trimmed by 2 bases and J by 8 bases, leaving 20 bases between them. The CDR3 spells CSVESPTGRNPTQYF. The CDR3 DNA is TGCAGCGTTGAATCCCCGACAGGGAGGAACCCTACGCAGTATTTT.

The chain couples TRBV27 to TRBJ2-7; TRBD1 is a possible D gene (6 bases). Germline values: CDR1 MNHEY, CDR2 SMNVEV (reference sequence). Trimming shortened V by 3 bases and J by 4 bases, and 16 bases separated the two germline ends. This CDR3 is 15 amino acids long. The CDR3, as DNA: TGTGCCAGCAGTTTGAAGACAGGCCTCTCATACGAGCAGTACTTC. It encodes CASSLKTGLSYEQYF.

The rearrangement links TRBV7-9 to TRBJ2-7, with D unresolved. The CDR3 covers 13 residues. With 5 bases removed from V and 2 bases from J, the gap between germline ends came to 10 bases. Per the germline V gene, CDR1 is SEHNR and CDR2 is FQNEAQ (reference sequence). CDR3 in amino acids: CASSPRGPYEQYF. The CDR3 nucleotides are TGTGCCAGCAGCCCGCGAGGTCCCTACGAGCAGTACTTC.

V gene TRBV14 combines with J gene TRBJ2-7; the D gene is possibly TRBD1 (6 bases). The CDR3 runs to 13 residues. The V end lost 4 bases, the J end lost 4 bases, and 11 bases lay between the germline ends. CDR1 and CDR2 (germline): SGHDN, FVKESK. CDR3 coding DNA: TGTGCCAGCAGCCCGGACAGAGGATACGAGCAGTACTTC. This encodes CASSPDRGYEQYF.

In nucleotides, the CDR3 is TGCGCCAGCAGCCCAGTCGGCGGGGGGGATACGCAGTATTTT. As protein: CASSPVGGGDTQYF. The chain joins TRBV5-1 to TRBJ2-3; 8 nucleotides align to TRBD2. V lost 4 bases and J lost 6; bases outside the gene matches: 7. The CDR3 is made up of 14 amino acids. Germline V gene lookup returns CDR1 SGHRS and CDR2 YFSETQ. Using reference TRBV5-1 and TRBJ2-3 for the parts outside the CDR3, the full variable domain is KAGVTQTPRYLIKTRGQQVTLSCSPISGHRSVSWYQQTPGQGLQFLFEYFSETQRNKGNFPGRFSGRQFSNSRSEMNVSTLELGDSALYLCASSPVGGGDTQYFGPGTRLTVL.

The V gene is TRBV18, the J gene TRBJ2-7; a possible D gene is TRBD2 (5 bases). Germline assignment: CDR1 KGHSH and CDR2 LQKENI. Trimming removed 3 bases from V and 3 bases from J, with 12 bases in between. CDR3 size: 14 residues. The CDR3 DNA reads TGTGCCAGCTCACCTCTGGACGGAGGCTACGAGCAGTACTTC. Its translation is CASSPLDGGYEQYF.

The V call is TRBV10-3, the J call TRBJ1-1; 7 nucleotides align to TRBD1. J gave up 1 base and V 6 bases, and 8 bases lay outside the gene matches. CDR1 is ENHRY, CDR2 SYGVKD, per germline. The CDR3 is 15 residues long. The CDR3 here is CAIRGGQSSNTEAFF. The CDR3 coding sequence is TGTGCCATCAGAGGGGGACAGAGCTCGAACACTGAAGCTTTCTTT.

The chain links TRBV11-2 to TRBJ2-1; 11 bases are a match to TRBD2. Per the germline V gene, CDR1 is SGHAT and CDR2 is FQNNGV. This CDR3 has 12 amino acids. The CDR3 bases are TGTTCTAGCGGGGGGCGAGGGAATGAGCAGTTCTTC. Protein: CSSGGRGNEQFF.

The chain employs TRBV28 and TRBJ1-3, with TRBD1 matching 9 bases. Germline V gene sequence: CDR1 MDHEN, CDR2 SYDVKM. J gave up 1 base and V 7 bases, and 5 bases lay outside the gene matches. The CDR3 covers 15 residues. The CDR3 sequence is CASNRDRGSGNTIYF. The DNA for the CDR3 is TGTGCCAGCAACCGAGACAGGGGGTCTGGAAACACCATATATTTT.

The chain employs TRBV11-2 and TRBJ1-2, with 7 bases fitting TRBD1. Germline V gives CDR1 SGHAT, CDR2 FQNNGV. Trimming removed 5 bases from V and 4 bases from J; junction bases left unmatched: 10. This CDR3 spans 15 amino acids. CDR3 residues: CASSPIRGTAYGYTF. The CDR3 nucleotides read TGTGCCAGCAGCCCCATCCGAGGGACAGCCTATGGCTACACCTTC. Looking up the rest from reference TRBV11-2 and TRBJ1-2 gives the full variable domain: EAGVAQSPRYKIIEKRQSVAFWCNPISGHATLYWYQQILGQGPKLLIQFQNNGVVDDSQLPKDRFSAERLKGVDSTLKIQPAKLEDSAVYLCASSPIRGTAYGYTFGSGTRLTVV.

The V and J genes are TRBV6-1 and TRBJ2-7, with 8 bases fitting TRBD2. The CDR3 has 15 residues. V lost 3 bases and J lost 2; bases outside the gene matches: 6. Germline V CDR1 and CDR2: MNHNS, SASEGT. The DNA for the CDR3 is TGTGCCAGCAGTGATTGGACGGGGGGGCCCTACGAGCAGTACTTC. It encodes CASSDWTGGPYEQYF.

J is TRBJ2-1 and V is TRBV6-5, with D tentatively TRBD2 (6 bases). CDR1 is MNHEY and CDR2 is SVGAGI in the germline V gene. The V gene lost 2 bases and the J gene lost 3 bases, with 8 bases spanning the gap. The CDR3 sequence is 14 residues long. Here the CDR3 reads CASSYAGSYNEQFF. The CDR3 nucleotides are TGTGCCAGCAGTTACGCCGGGAGCTACAATGAGCAGTTCTTC.

The chain links TRBV19 to TRBJ2-7; TRBD1 is a possible D gene (5 bases). The CDR3 length is 12 residues. CDR1 is LNHDA and CDR2 is SQIVND in the germline V gene (reference sequence). Trimming stripped 1 base from V and 7 bases from J, with 8 bases between. The CDR3 is CASSIGAGEQYF. CDR3 bases: TGTGCCAGTAGTATAGGGGCAGGGGAGCAGTACTTC.

The rearrangement joins TRBV28 to TRBJ2-7; D might be TRBD1 (6 bases). This CDR3 has 15 amino acids. V lost 5 bases to trimming and J lost 2 bases, with 16 bases between them. Germline loops: CDR1 MDHEN, CDR2 SYDVKM. DNA for the CDR3: TGTGCCAGCAGTACCCCGGGACACGGGACCTACGAGCAGTACTTC. This codes for CASSTPGHGTYEQYF.

CDR3 nucleotide sequence: TGCGCCAGCAGTGAAGGTCGGGTGGTGTTTTTT. Translating gives CASSEGRVVFF. The V and J genes are TRBV10-2 and TRBJ2-2; no clear D gene. The CDR3 runs 11 residues. Germline assignment: CDR1 WSHSY and CDR2 SAAADI. V was cut by 3 bases and J by 15 bases, with 11 bases left in between.

The gene calls are TRBV4-2 and TRBJ1-5; no definite D call. Trimming cost V 2 bases and J 5 bases, with 13 bases left between them. The CDR3 spans 15 residues. CDR1 LGHNA and CDR2 YNFKEQ come from the germline V gene. The CDR3 here is CASSQHGSADQPQHF. The CDR3 DNA reads TGTGCCAGCAGCCAACATGGGAGTGCGGATCAGCCCCAGCATTTT.

J is TRBJ1-1 and V is TRBV7-9; 10 bases fit TRBD1. Germline assignment: CDR1 SEHNR and CDR2 FQNEAQ (reference sequence). The CDR3 is 15 amino acids. V lost 3 bases and J lost 4; bases outside the gene matches: 5. Here the CDR3 reads CASSLSGTGVTEAFF. In DNA, the CDR3 is TGTGCCAGCAGCTTGTCCGGGACAGGGGTCACTGAAGCTTTCTTT.